This T cell receptor beta chain was identified during a study of neurological immune-mediated disorders (dated by TCRdb to about 2019). Background for the entire study: The study compared peripheral blood TCR-beta repertoires of HTLV-I-associated myelopathy (HAM/TSP) patients, multiple sclerosis patients and healthy controls using UMI-based sequencing. The approximately 100 TCR-beta libraries included longitudinal samples, technical triplicates and paired sorted CD4+ and CD8+ T-cell subsets alongside PBMC samples. To precisely calculate how much the frequency of each individual clone varied, libraries were sequenced in technical triplicate. Of the 60 to 70 subjects in the cohort, about 14 were HAM/TSP patients, roughly 35 were multiple sclerosis patients, and 20 were healthy controls. Broader findings and caveats from the paper: Expanded clones from different subjects shared no identical CDR3 amino acid sequences, which suggests that TCR-beta repertoires were private in all groups. TCR clonal expansion was highest in HAM/TSP patients and lowest in MS patients, with MS patients falling below even healthy controls.

The intended sense of this specimen's time point label: technical triplicate 2. For unsorted PBMC libraries, 2 million PBMCs were used after storage in RNAlater at -80 degrees C until RNA extraction. Peripheral blood was subjected to Ficoll-Hypaque density gradient centrifugation to isolate PBMCs, which were then cryopreserved in liquid nitrogen. Taken from the germline V gene (reference sequence), the CDR1 and CDR2 loops are SEHNR and FQNEAQ. The CDR3, from cysteine to phenylalanine, totals 16 residues. The CDR3 DNA has 48 bases and is translated from base 1. V has 0 bases trimmed and J has 7 bases trimmed; junction bases matching no gene number 9. cDNA was synthesized by template-switch 5'RACE using a primer carrying a 10-nucleotide random unique molecular identifier by which each TCR transcript was tagged. Over 180 million TCR-beta sequences, covering 15-18 subjects, were produced in each sequencing run. Total RNA was extracted with the RNeasy kit. The KAPA Real-time Library Amplification kit was used to amplify TCR-beta VDJ regions with primers targeting the TCR constant region and the 5'RACE anchor. Sample indexes and Illumina adaptors were added in a first PCR, after which library yield was increased in a second PCR. After Ampure bead purification, the roughly 650 bp TCR product was size-selected on a 2% E-gel SizeSelection system. Before pooling, library quality was checked on a Bioanalyzer, concentration was measured with Qubit, and libraries were quantified with the Kapa Library Quantification kit. An Illumina HiSeq 2500 was used to sequence the libraries paired-end at 2 x 150 bp. To increase sequence diversity, roughly 25-31% phiX was spiked into each library pool. The study's own analysis went as follows. The UMI-based MiGEC pipeline processed quality-filtered reads and removed over 80% of raw TCR sequences during error correction. IMGT germline references were used for alignment of VDJ genes, and clonotypes were defined by a unique CDR3 amino acid sequence together with V-J genes. Clonal expansion, Shannon diversity, and CDR3 relatedness (CalcPairwiseDistances, ClusterSamples) were evaluated with VDJtools, and phylogenetic trees were built with CLCbio workbench. A clone was classed as expanded if it had 8 or more unique UMIs, a cutoff based on coefficient-of-variation modelling across technical triplicates. TCRdb's own reprocessing of the public reads used fastp at Q25 and MiXCR and kept productive beta chains. One record per CDR3 amino acid sequence lists the most common genes and DNA. For this entry, the V and J calls and clone size follow TCRdb and not the study's own pipeline. In all, the sample holds about 59,000 distinct CDR3 sequences, and about 25% of those were seen once. Roughly 4.6% of the sample is held by the ten biggest clonotypes.

On this clonotype itself: Which antigen it targets is not known. It has no much larger one-base neighbor in the sample; base qualities were not kept.

The rearrangement joined TRBV7-9 to TRBJ2-1, and TRBD2 aligns with 7 junction nucleotides. The TCR was taken from a man aged 60-69 years with HTLV-1-associated myelopathy (HAM/TSP). The sequencing sample was made of PBMCs. The CDR3 reads CASSLASGGSTNEQFF. Read as DNA, the sequence is TGTGCCAGCAGCTTAGCCTCGGGCGGGAGCACGAATGAGCAGTTCTTC.